This T cell receptor (beta chain) stems from a study of OX40 agonist ivuxolimab in advanced cancers. Regarding the complete study: Ivuxolimab was an agonistic, fully human IgG2 monoclonal antibody directed against OX40 (CD134), a costimulatory receptor. Intravenous ivuxolimab was administered to patients every 2 weeks at six dose levels: 0.01, 0.1, 0.3, 1.5, 3 and 10 mg/kg. Of the 50 or so patients in dose escalation, 19 had hepatocellular carcinoma, some 15 had melanoma, 9 had renal cell carcinoma and 9 had head and neck cancer. In the dose-escalation cohort, about four fifths of patients were male, and the mean age was around 60 years with a range of about 20 to 80. Prior anti-PD-1, anti-PD-L1 or anti-CTLA-4 therapy was permitted, and checkpoint inhibitors had been received by 30% to 40% of dose-escalation patients. Partial responses occurred in three dose-escalation patients, of whom one had hepatocellular carcinoma and two had cutaneous melanoma. The purpose of peripheral TCRbeta sequencing was to test whether ivuxolimab changed TCR sequence diversity and led to clonal T-cell expansion. The monotherapy dose-escalation portion (N of about 50 patients) of the phase I ivuxolimab trial is reported in the paper.

The paper as a whole reports these results and caveats: Antigen specificity was not determined for the clonally expanded peripheral T cells. After ivuxolimab, more expanded clones were found on average in CD8+ T cells than in CD4+ T cells. At doses from 0.1 to 3.0 mg/kg, clonal expansion was seen in both CD4+ and CD8+ blood T cells between baseline and week 6. Low levels of normalized T-cell clonal expansion were also seen in some nonresponding patients. In the 0.1-3.0 mg/kg groups, partial responders had among the lowest normalized peripheral clonal expansion, particularly in CD8+ T cells.

Patients with autoimmune disease history or receiving systemic immunosuppression were excluded from the trial. Peripheral blood for TCR sequencing was drawn from every dose cohort at baseline, at cycle 4 day 1 and at cycle 7 day 1. Samples were obtained from an open-label, multicenter, first-in-human phase I dose-escalation trial of ivuxolimab. The trial enrolled adults with locally advanced or metastatic head and neck squamous cell, hepatocellular, melanoma or renal cell carcinoma. Before TCR sequencing, CD4+ and CD8+ T cells were separately sorted from peripheral blood. For sequencing of the TCRbeta CDR3 region, genomic DNA was extracted from the sorted cells. The immunoSEQ Assay was used for sequencing of TCRbeta CDR3 regions. The table comes from immuneACCESS by way of TCRdb, which keeps in-frame sequences with V and J called. Part of the clones is missing from these tables; in studies checked, under half for an unresolved V gene and the rest for unknown reasons. Within this sample are tens of thousands of clones, with almost 85% of them counted one time only. About 2% of the sample is taken by the ten largest.

V loses 7 bases at its end and J loses 4 bases; junction bases beyond the gene matches: 16. The germline V gene supplies CDR1 SGDLS and CDR2 YYNGEE. The CDR3 contains 16 residues, cysteine and phenylalanine counted. CDR3 DNA is the only sequence kept; it has 48 bases, read in frame from the first base. This clone was counted a single time. The target of this receptor is not known. Base-call qualities are not available, and no considerably larger clone is one nucleotide away. The rearrangement combines TRBV9 with TRBJ1-2, with TRBD1 identical over 7 junction bases. The specimen was CD4+ or CD8+ T cells sorted from blood, collected in a trial of the OX40 agonist ivuxolimab. The TCR was taken from an adult with an advanced solid tumor such as melanoma, head and neck, liver or kidney cancer. The CDR3 reads as follows: CASASKRQGLSYGYTF. In nucleotide form, the sequence is TGTGCCAGCGCCAGTAAACGACAGGGATTGAGCTATGGCTACACCTTC.